This TCR beta chain was sequenced in a study of blood T cell repertoires in COVID-19. V shed 5 bases and J shed 5 bases, with 12 bases lying between them. Germline V lookup: CDR1 PRHDT, CDR2 FYEKMQ (reference sequence). There are 13 residues in the CDR3. Profiling relied on immunoSEQ multiplex PCR, and the TCRdb table lists in-frame clones only, not all of them. The repertoire holds around 300,000 clones, with 80% to 90% as singletons. Recovered participants had two consecutive negative NP/OP PCR tests, healthcare professional clearance, or symptom resolution. This TCR derives from a young woman who had recovered from COVID-19. Sequenced input: PBMCs or T cells enriched from blood (not recorded which). This sequence joins TRBV13 and TRBJ1-1, with unresolved D. The CDR3 bases are TGTGCCAGCAGCGGCCCCCTTGAAACTGAAGCTTTCTTT. Translation: CASSGPLETEAFF. Full variable domain (rest looked up from reference TRBV13 and TRBJ1-1): AAGVIQSPRHLIKEKRETATLKCYPIPRHDTVYWYQQGPGQDPQFLISFYEKMQSDKGSIPDRFSAQQFSDYHSELNMSSLELGDSALYFCASSGPLETEAFFGQGTRLTVV.